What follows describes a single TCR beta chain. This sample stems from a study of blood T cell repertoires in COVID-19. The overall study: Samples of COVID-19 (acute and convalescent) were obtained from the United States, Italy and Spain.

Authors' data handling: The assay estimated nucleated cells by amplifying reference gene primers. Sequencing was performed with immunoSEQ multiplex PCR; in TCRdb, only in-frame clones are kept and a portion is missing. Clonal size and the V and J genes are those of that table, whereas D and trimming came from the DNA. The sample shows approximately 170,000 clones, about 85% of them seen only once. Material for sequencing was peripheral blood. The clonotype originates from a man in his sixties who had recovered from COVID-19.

Written as DNA, the CDR3 is TGTGCCAGCAGCCATGTAGGGGGGGCCGGTCTCCAAGAGACCCAGTACTTC. As protein: CASSHVGGAGLQETQYF. The V call is TRBV3-1 (or the pseudogene TRBV3-2), the J call TRBJ2-5; D perhaps matches TRBD2 (7 bases). Germline assignment: CDR1 LGHDT and CDR2 YNNKEL (reference sequence). V lost 3 bases and J lost 1, with 18 bases in between. The CDR3 is made up of 17 amino acids.